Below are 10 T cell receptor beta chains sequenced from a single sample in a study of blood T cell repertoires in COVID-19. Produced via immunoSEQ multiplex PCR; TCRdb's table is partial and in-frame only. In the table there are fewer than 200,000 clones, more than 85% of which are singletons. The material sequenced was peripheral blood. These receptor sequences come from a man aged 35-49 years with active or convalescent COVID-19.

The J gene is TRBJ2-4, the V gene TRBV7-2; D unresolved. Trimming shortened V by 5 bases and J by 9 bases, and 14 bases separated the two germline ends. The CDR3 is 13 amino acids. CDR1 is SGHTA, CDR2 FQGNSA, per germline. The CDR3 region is CASSRLEVGIQYF. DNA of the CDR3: TGTGCCAGCAGCCGCCTAGAAGTCGGCATTCAGTACTTC.

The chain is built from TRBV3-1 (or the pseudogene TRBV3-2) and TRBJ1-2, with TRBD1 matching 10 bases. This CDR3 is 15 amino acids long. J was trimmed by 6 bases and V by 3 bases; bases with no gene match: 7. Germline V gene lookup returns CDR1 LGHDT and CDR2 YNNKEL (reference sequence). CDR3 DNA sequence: TGTGCCAGCAGCCACTCGGACAGGGGGGAACATGGCTACACCTTC. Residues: CASSHSDRGEHGYTF.

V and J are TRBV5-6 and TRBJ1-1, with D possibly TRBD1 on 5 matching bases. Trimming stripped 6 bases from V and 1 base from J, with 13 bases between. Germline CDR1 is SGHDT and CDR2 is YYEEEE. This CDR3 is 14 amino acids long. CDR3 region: CASTPGLTNTEAFF. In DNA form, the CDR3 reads TGTGCCAGCACCCCGGGACTTACGAACACTGAAGCTTTCTTT.

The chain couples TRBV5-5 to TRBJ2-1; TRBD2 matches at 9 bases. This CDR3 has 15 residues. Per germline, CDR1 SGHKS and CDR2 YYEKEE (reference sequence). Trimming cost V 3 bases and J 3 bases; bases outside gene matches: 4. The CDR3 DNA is TGTGCCAGCAGCTCGGGACTAGCCGACTACAATGAGCAGTTCTTC. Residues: CASSSGLADYNEQFF.

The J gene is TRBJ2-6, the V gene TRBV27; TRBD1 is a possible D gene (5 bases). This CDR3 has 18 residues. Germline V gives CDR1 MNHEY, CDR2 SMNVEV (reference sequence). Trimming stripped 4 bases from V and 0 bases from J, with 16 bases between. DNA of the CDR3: TGTGCCAGCAGTTCGCGGACATACCAAGACTCTGGGGCCAACGTCCTGACTTTC. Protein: CASSSRTYQDSGANVLTF.

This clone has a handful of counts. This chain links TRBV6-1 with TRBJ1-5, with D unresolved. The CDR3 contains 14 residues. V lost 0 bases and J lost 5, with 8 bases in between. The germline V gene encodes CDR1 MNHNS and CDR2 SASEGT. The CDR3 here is CASSEAAPHQPQHF. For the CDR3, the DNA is TGTGCCAGCAGTGAAGCGGCACCCCATCAGCCCCAGCATTTT.

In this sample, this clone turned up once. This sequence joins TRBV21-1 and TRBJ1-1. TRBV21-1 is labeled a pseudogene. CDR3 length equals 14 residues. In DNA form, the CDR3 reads TGTGCCAGCAGCAAAGACGAGGGCGGGAGGGAAGCTTTCTTT. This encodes CASSKDEGGREAFF.

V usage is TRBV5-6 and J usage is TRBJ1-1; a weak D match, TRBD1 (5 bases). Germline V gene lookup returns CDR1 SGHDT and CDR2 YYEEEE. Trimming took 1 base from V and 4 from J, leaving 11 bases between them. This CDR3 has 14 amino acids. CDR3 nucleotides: TGTGCCAGCAGCTTGAAGGGGCCGGGCACTGAAGCTTTCTTT. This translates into CASSLKGPGTEAFF.

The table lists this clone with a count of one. CDR3 sequence (DNA): TGCGCCAGCAGCCCTGGAGCCTACGAGCAGTACTTC. Translated, it gives CASSPGAYEQYF. This rearrangement joins TRBV5-1 to TRBJ2-7; D unresolved. The length of the CDR3 is 12 residues. V was shortened by 4 bases and J by 2 bases, with 7 bases between the two germline ends. The germline V gene has CDR1 SGHRS and CDR2 YFSETQ. Variable domain in full (rest from reference TRBV5-1 and TRBJ2-7): KAGVTQTPRYLIKTRGQQVTLSCSPISGHRSVSWYQQTPGQGLQFLFEYFSETQRNKGNFPGRFSGRQFSNSRSEMNVSTLELGDSALYLCASSPGAYEQYFGPGTRLTVT.

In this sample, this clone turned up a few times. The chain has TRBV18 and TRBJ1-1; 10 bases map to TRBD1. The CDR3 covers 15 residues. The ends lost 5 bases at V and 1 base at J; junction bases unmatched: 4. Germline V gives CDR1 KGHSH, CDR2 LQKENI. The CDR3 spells CASSMTGGKNTEAFF. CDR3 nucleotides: TGTGCCAGCTCAATGACAGGGGGCAAGAACACTGAAGCTTTCTTT. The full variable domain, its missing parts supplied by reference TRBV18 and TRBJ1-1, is NAGVMQNPRHLVRRRGQEARLRCSPMKGHSHVYWYRQLPEEGLKFMVYLQKENIIDESGMPKERFSAEFPKEGPSILRIQQVVRGDSAAYFCASSMTGGKNTEAFFGQGTRLTVV.